This T cell receptor beta chain was sequenced for a study of blood T cell repertoires in COVID-19. In the study overall: PBMCs, B-cell-depleted T cells, or T cells were the source of the cDNA or gDNA that made up the material.

Germline V gene data show CDR1 as SGHNT and CDR2 as YYREEE (reference sequence). The V gene lost 4 bases and the J gene lost 3 bases, with 14 bases spanning the gap. The CDR3 sequence is 14 residues long. The repertoire was sequenced with immunoSEQ multiplex PCR; TCRdb's copy has only in-frame clones and lacks some. The profile covers some 140,000 clones, with 84% appearing a single time and less than 7% taken by the ten largest. This receptor was taken from a middle-aged man with acute COVID-19. The sample was PBMCs or T cells enriched from blood (not recorded which). The rearrangement uses TRBV5-4 and TRBJ2-7; D unresolved. CDR3 in amino acids: CASSHRLGSYEQYF. The CDR3 bases are TGTGCCAGCAGCCACCGACTTGGAAGCTACGAGCAGTACTTC.